Presented here are 7 T cell receptor beta chains from one specimen sequenced in a study of T cells after yellow fever vaccination. TCRdb re-called the 5' RACE reads through MiXCR, storing one row per CDR3 protein. The table has a few hundred thousand distinct CDR3 sequences, 3.6% seen once; the top ten hold about 19%. Sample: PBMCs, taken 15 days after the yellow fever booster vaccination. Receptors were obtained from a man aged 18 to 29 who received the YFV17D yellow fever vaccine.

This clonotype was detected ten times or more. The chain combines TRBV2 with TRBJ2-3; a weak D match, TRBD2 (6 bases). Per the germline V gene, CDR1 is SNHLY and CDR2 is FYNNEI. The CDR3 runs to 13 residues. The V gene lost 8 bases and the J gene lost 6 bases, with 15 bases spanning the gap. The CDR3 nucleotides read TGTGCCAGCCGGGGGTCTATGGATGATACGCAGTATTTT. Its protein is CASRGSMDDTQYF.

In this sample, this clonotype turned up many times. The rearrangement links TRBV5-1 to TRBJ2-1; TRBD2 matches at 9 bases. Unmatched junction bases numbered 12, after V lost 6 bases and J lost 8 bases. Germline V gene sequence: CDR1 SGHRS, CDR2 YFSETQ. The CDR3 contains 15 residues. In nucleotides, the CDR3 is TGCGCCAGCACTGCTTGGCGGGGGGGTGGCGATGAGCAGTTCTTC. As protein: CASTAWRGGGDEQFF.

This clonotype has ten or more counts. The chain uses TRBV20-1 and TRBJ2-3; 9 bases are a match to TRBD1. V shed 5 bases and J 4 bases; nucleotides not matched to a gene: 10. Germline values: CDR1 DFQATT, CDR2 SNEGSKA (reference sequence). This CDR3 spans 15 amino acids. In DNA, the CDR3 is TGCAGTGCTCCGGGACAGGGTGGTAGGGCAGATACGCAGTATTTT. The encoded protein is CSAPGQGGRADTQYF.

The sample holds a few counts of this clonotype. An end of the junction differs from the germline gene, which may be a read error. The rearrangement joins TRBV7-9 to TRBJ2-1; D is undetermined. The germline V gene has CDR1 SEHNR and CDR2 FQNEAQ (reference sequence). The CDR3 length is 14 residues. The CDR3 reads CASSRDNSYTEQFF. CDR3 coding DNA: TGTGCCAGCAGCCGAGACAATTCCTACACTGAGCAGTTCTTC.

This clonotype has a count of ten or more. The CDR3 here is CASSLVRAAEQFF. The CDR3 bases are TGCGCCAGCAGCTTGGTCAGGGCTGCTGAGCAGTTCTTC. This rearrangement joins TRBV5-1 to TRBJ2-1, with D perhaps TRBD1 (5 bases). This CDR3 is 13 amino acids long. V gave up 0 bases and J gave up 9 bases, with 10 bases separating them. CDR1 SGHRS and CDR2 YFSETQ come from the germline V gene.

This clonotype was detected many times. The chain employs TRBV4-2 and TRBJ2-7; TRBD1 is a possible D gene (5 bases). The germline V and J ends were trimmed by 0 bases and 2 bases, with 17 bases remaining between them. The CDR3 is made up of 17 amino acids. Germline-derived CDR1 and CDR2 are LGHNA and YNFKEQ. The CDR3 DNA reads as TGTGCCAGCAGCCAAGACGATACCCGGCAGGGCGCCTACGAGCAGTACTTC. It yields the protein CASSQDDTRQGAYEQYF.

As regards this clonotype: This sequence may be a read error, since a much larger clone differs from it by one base. The chain carries TRBV12-3 or TRBV12-4 and TRBJ2-2; TRBD2 agrees at 8 bases. The CDR3 contains 15 residues. As DNA, the CDR3 is TGTGCCAGCACTCGGGGGGGTCGGGTCACCGGGAAGCTGTTTTTT. Translation gives CASTRGGRVTGKLFF.